This T cell receptor beta chain originates from a study of blood T cell repertoires in COVID-19. Across the study: Some COVID-19 samples were acute and others convalescent; all came from the United States, Italy and Spain. PBMCs, B-cell-depleted T cells, or T cells provided the cDNA or gDNA that made up the material.

Authors' data handling: From reference gene primer amplification, estimates of nucleated cell counts were derived. TCRdb keeps only in-frame clones here, not all; method: immunoSEQ multiplex PCR. The V and J calls and the clone size are those of that table, but D and trimming were determined from the DNA. The sample comprises approximately 85,000 clones, roughly 87% of which are singletons, and 2% to 3% rests with the top ten. Germline V gene lookup returns CDR1 LNHDA and CDR2 SQIVND (reference sequence). This CDR3 spans 14 amino acids. With 5 bases clipped from V and 5 bases from J, the junction kept 5 bases outside the gene matches.

This chain uses TRBV19 with TRBJ2-1, with 8 bases lining up with TRBD1. The sequence was obtained from a man aged 45-60 years with acute or convalescent COVID-19. Sequences were obtained from peripheral blood. The CDR3 loop reads CASSRTGSDNEQFF. Here the CDR3 DNA reads TGTGCCAGTAGTCGGACAGGGTCGGACAATGAGCAGTTCTTC. Full variable domain (missing parts from reference TRBV19 and TRBJ2-1): DGGITQSPKYLFRKEGQNVTLSCEQNLNHDAMYWYRQDPGQGLRLIYYSQIVNDFQKGDIAEGYSVSREKKESFPLTVTSAQKNPTAFYLCASSRTGSDNEQFFGPGTRLTVL.